A single sample is the source of the 7 T cell receptor beta chains below, sequenced in a study of identical twins. Using its own MiXCR run on the 5' RACE reads, TCRdb lists one record per CDR3 protein. The data show about 900,000 distinct CDR3 sequences, with roughly an eighth seen just once and around 1.5% held by the top ten. These sequences were also reported in another study, on yellow fever vaccine responses in identical twins.

The sequenced sample was PBMCs. Every receptor here comes from a woman aged 18-35 years in good health.

The V call is TRBV12-3 or TRBV12-4, the J call TRBJ2-3; D remains ambiguous. V lost 2 bases and J lost 1, with 10 bases in between. The CDR3 is 15 amino acids. CDR3 residues: CASSLRVPGTDTQYF. In DNA, the CDR3 is TGTGCCAGCAGTTTAAGGGTCCCTGGCACAGATACGCAGTATTTT.

This clonotype has a single count. The rearrangement uses TRBV20-1 and TRBJ2-7; D possibly matches TRBD1 or TRBD2 (5 bases each). Per germline, CDR1 DFQATT and CDR2 SNEGSKA (reference sequence). CDR3 length: 12 amino acids. V dropped 6 bases and J dropped 3 bases, with 12 bases sitting between them. The DNA of the CDR3 is TGCAGTGCGGATCGGGGCGGCTACGAGCAGTACGTC. Translating gives CSADRGGYEQYV.

This clonotype was counted a few times. In nucleotides, the CDR3 is TGCGCCAGCAGCTTGGCGGGACTAGCGGGTACCGGGGAGCTGTTTTTT. Its translation: CASSLAGLAGTGELFF. The V and J genes are TRBV5-1 and TRBJ2-2; 12 bases line up with TRBD2. CDR3 length: 16 residues. J was trimmed by 5 bases and V by 0 bases; bases with no gene match: 2. The V gene's germline CDR1 is SGHRS and CDR2 YFSETQ.

This chain joins TRBV25-1 and TRBJ2-1; unclear D gene. Germline V gives CDR1 MGHDK, CDR2 SYGVNS. The CDR3 is 13 residues long. Trimming removed 6 bases at V and 6 bases at J, with 12 bases between. CDR3 loop: CASRSGGRNEQFF. The CDR3 coding sequence is TGTGCCAGCAGGTCGGGCGGACGCAATGAGCAGTTCTTC.

The CDR3 region has the DNA TGTGCCATCAGTGGTTCAGATACGCAGTATTTT. As protein: CAISGSDTQYF. The chain is built from TRBV10-3 and TRBJ2-3; D not resolved. CDR3 length: 11 residues. Germline V gene data show CDR1 as ENHRY and CDR2 as SYGVKD. V lost 4 bases to trimming and J lost 4 bases, with 3 bases between them.

In its sample, this clonotype was seen many times. The chain couples TRBV7-6 to TRBJ1-6; TRBD1 might be the D (5 bases). Germline V gene sequence: CDR1 SGHVS, CDR2 FNYEAQ. V was clipped by 2 bases and J by 10 bases, with 27 bases between them. The CDR3 covers 19 residues. CDR3 loop: CASSLWESRRDSPGSPLHF. In DNA, the CDR3 is TGTGCCAGCAGCTTATGGGAGAGTCGCCGGGACTCCCCGGGATCACCCCTCCACTTT.

This chain uses TRBV12-3 or TRBV12-4 with TRBJ1-1; no firm D call. The length of the CDR3 is 14 residues. The V end lost 7 bases, the J end lost 3 bases, and 15 bases lay between the germline ends. CDR3: CASKPARSDTEAFF. In nucleotides, the CDR3 is TGTGCCAGCAAGCCGGCCAGGTCTGACACTGAAGCTTTCTTT.